The 16 T cell receptor beta chains below were found in one sample sequenced in a study of T cell responses to AZD1222 COVID-19 vaccine. Profiling relied on immunoSEQ multiplex PCR, and the TCRdb table lists in-frame clones only, not all of them. The sample yields roughly 150,000 clones, about 91% seen once. This specimen was peripheral blood, taken on day 0 of AZD1222 vaccination. These receptors originate from an adult in good health.

The V gene is TRBV9, the J gene TRBJ2-3; 15 bases are shared with TRBD2. The V and J ends lost 5 bases and 4 bases, in that order; junction bases with no gene match: 8. Germline V lookup: CDR1 SGDLS, CDR2 YYNGEE. The CDR3 extends over 17 amino acids. The CDR3 sequence: CASSVGLAGGRADTQYF. CDR3 nucleotides: TGTGCCAGCAGTGTGGGACTAGCGGGAGGTCGGGCAGATACGCAGTATTTT.

CDR3 DNA sequence: TGTGCCAGCAGCCAAGATCCCCGAAGGAACACTGAAGCTTTCTTT. Residues: CASSQDPRRNTEAFF. The chain has TRBV3-1 (or the pseudogene TRBV3-2) and TRBJ1-1; no clear D. Per germline, CDR1 LGHDT and CDR2 YNNKEL (reference sequence). The V end was cut by 0 bases, the J end by 1 base, with 9 bases between. The CDR3 has 15 amino acids.

V gene TRBV7-2 combines with J gene TRBJ2-3; D gene uncertain. The germline V and J ends were trimmed by 5 bases and 5 bases, with 11 bases remaining between them. Germline CDR1 and CDR2: SGHTA and FQGNSA. The CDR3 contains 13 residues. In DNA form, the CDR3 reads TGTGCCAGCAGCCTCGCCAACGGAGATACGCAGTATTTT. This encodes CASSLANGDTQYF.

This sequence joins TRBV27 and TRBJ2-1; 8 bases line up with TRBD1. The CDR3 length is 17 residues. Germline V gene sequence: CDR1 MNHEY, CDR2 SMNVEV (reference sequence). J was trimmed by 2 bases and V by 5 bases; bases with no gene match: 11. The CDR3 here is CASSLRRTGKTYNEQFF. The CDR3 DNA reads as TGTGCCAGCAGTCTCCGTCGGACAGGGAAAACCTACAATGAGCAGTTCTTC.

The chain employs TRBV6-2 or TRBV6-3 and TRBJ2-2, with D maybe TRBD1 (6 bases). The V end lost 5 bases, the J end lost 7 bases, and 8 bases lay between the germline ends. The CDR3 runs to 12 residues. The germline CDR1 and CDR2 sequences are MNHEY and SVGEGT. The CDR3 DNA follows: TGTGCCAGCAGTCTCAGGGGCGGGGAGCTGTTTTTT. The encoded protein is CASSLRGGELFF.

The chain carries TRBV30 and TRBJ1-2, with D hard to call. Germline values: CDR1 GTSNPN, CDR2 SVGIG (reference sequence). The CDR3 is 13 amino acids. Trimming left V 0 bases short and J 6 bases short, with 11 bases between. The CDR3 sequence: CAWSVQPPDGYTF. The CDR3 DNA reads TGTGCCTGGAGTGTACAACCACCCGATGGCTACACCTTC. Using reference TRBV30 and TRBJ1-2 for the parts outside the CDR3, the full variable domain is SQTIHQWPATLVQPVGSPLSLECTVEGTSNPNLYWYRQAAGRGLQLLFYSVGIGQISSEVPQNLSASRPQDRQFILSSKKLLLSDSGFYLCAWSVQPPDGYTFGSGTRLTVV.

This chain connects TRBV6-9 to TRBJ2-7; possible D gene TRBD2, 6 bases. The CDR3 spans 16 residues. V lost 6 bases and J 3 bases, leaving 21 bases between the germline ends. CDR1 is MNHGY and CDR2 is SVAAGI in the germline V gene. In DNA form, the CDR3 reads TGTGCCAGCAGCTGTGGTCTGCGGGGACTCAACTACGAGCAGTACTTC. It translates to CASSCGLRGLNYEQYF.

The genes are TRBV14 and TRBJ1-1; no reliable D call. The CDR3 extends over 14 amino acids. Per the germline V gene, CDR1 is SGHDN and CDR2 is FVKESK. The germline V and J ends were trimmed by 4 bases and 4 bases, with 13 bases remaining between them. CDR3: CASSRGSGVTEAFF. In DNA form, the CDR3 reads TGTGCCAGCAGCCGAGGGTCCGGGGTCACTGAAGCTTTCTTT.

The rearrangement uses TRBV5-8 and TRBJ2-5; a possible D gene is TRBD1 (6 bases). Trimming stripped 2 bases from V and 4 bases from J, with 15 bases between. Per germline, CDR1 SGHTS and CDR2 YDEGEE. CDR3 length: 15 amino acids. This CDR3 is CASSFGTHGGETQYF. CDR3 DNA sequence: TGTGCCAGCAGCTTCGGGACACACGGAGGAGAGACCCAGTACTTC.

The rearrangement joins TRBV19 to TRBJ1-5; no definite D call. The CDR3 length is 15 residues. Germline V CDR1 and CDR2: LNHDA, SQIVND (reference sequence). The V end lost 5 bases, the J end lost 1 base, and 12 bases lay between the germline ends. Here the CDR3 reads CASSGNGRSNQPQHF. For the CDR3, the DNA is TGTGCCAGTAGTGGCAACGGGAGAAGCAATCAGCCCCAGCATTTT.

The chain has TRBV29-1 and TRBJ1-4, with TRBD1 matching 11 bases. The CDR3 has 15 residues. CDR1 and CDR2 (germline): SQVTM, ANQGSEA. Trimming removed 7 bases from V and 0 bases from J; junction bases left unmatched: 4. CDR3 sequence reads: CSARGQGATNEKLFF. CDR3 DNA sequence: TGCAGCGCAAGGGGACAGGGGGCAACTAATGAAAAACTGTTTTTT.

This chain uses TRBV28 with TRBJ1-2; possible D gene TRBD1, 5 bases. The CDR3 is 14 amino acids. The V gene lost 7 bases and the J gene lost 3 bases, with 15 bases spanning the gap. Germline loops: CDR1 MDHEN, CDR2 SYDVKM. In DNA, the CDR3 is TGTGCCAGCACCCGGGGCAGGATCTACTATGGCTACACCTTC. Its protein is CASTRGRIYYGYTF.

V gene TRBV5-1 combines with J gene TRBJ2-5; maybe TRBD2 (6 bases). The CDR3 runs 14 residues. Germline V gives CDR1 SGHRS, CDR2 YFSETQ. V lost 0 bases, J lost 5 bases, and 11 bases lay in between. The CDR3 loop reads CASSLAGEGETQYF. As DNA, the CDR3 is TGCGCCAGCAGCTTGGCGGGAGAAGGGGAGACCCAGTACTTC.

The chain uses TRBV27 and TRBJ2-2; D remains ambiguous. This CDR3 has 13 residues. Germline-derived CDR1 and CDR2 are MNHEY and SMNVEV (reference sequence). V was cut by 5 bases and J by 7 bases, with 11 bases left in between. CDR3 region: CASSSRRNGELFF. In DNA, the CDR3 is TGTGCCAGCAGTAGCCGGAGAAACGGGGAGCTGTTTTTT.

The V and J genes are TRBV18 and TRBJ2-5; D call uncertain. There are 14 residues in the CDR3. The V gene lost 2 bases and the J gene lost 1 base, with 8 bases spanning the gap. The germline V gene encodes CDR1 KGHSH and CDR2 LQKENI. The CDR3 is CASSPSWGQETQYF. DNA for the CDR3: TGTGCCAGCTCACCATCGTGGGGCCAAGAGACCCAGTACTTC. Full variable domain (remainder filled in from reference TRBV18 and TRBJ2-5): NAGVMQNPRHLVRRRGQEARLRCSPMKGHSHVYWYRQLPEEGLKFMVYLQKENIIDESGMPKERFSAEFPKEGPSILRIQQVVRGDSAAYFCASSPSWGQETQYFGPGTRLLVL.

The chain carries TRBV30 and TRBJ1-5; 7 bases agree with TRBD1. Trimming at V came to 1 base and at J to 7 bases, leaving 4 bases not matched to a gene. The CDR3 spans 13 residues. Germline CDR1 GTSNPN, CDR2 SVGIG (reference sequence). The CDR3, as DNA: TGTGCCTGGAGTGCAGGGGGTGGGCAGCCCCAGCATTTT. Translated: CAWSAGGGQPQHF.